The 21 T cell receptor beta chains below all came from one sample that was sequenced in a study of control samples from healthy donors and cancer patients. Repertoires were generated with immunoSEQ multiplex PCR, while TCRdb's copy carries only in-frame clones and drops some. The sample has some 100,000 clones; approximately 93% are singletons. The source material was blood. These receptors were taken from a man aged 18 to 30 in good health.

The chain links TRBV7-8 to TRBJ2-5, with D perhaps TRBD1 (5 bases). Per germline, CDR1 SGHVS and CDR2 FQNEAQ. V gave up 3 bases and J gave up 5 bases, with 13 bases separating them. CDR3 size: 14 residues. The CDR3 nucleotides read TGTGCCAGCAGCTTTGGACATCTCGGGGAGACCCAGTACTTC. Its protein product is CASSFGHLGETQYF.

The chain has TRBV2 and TRBJ1-1; 7 nucleotides match TRBD1. J was trimmed by 2 bases and V by 9 bases; bases with no gene match: 6. Germline CDR1 SNHLY, CDR2 FYNNEI. CDR3 length: 13 amino acids. CDR3 nucleotide sequence: TGTGCCAGTAAGTACAGGGGTAACACTGAAGCTTTCTTT. Translation: CASKYRGNTEAFF. Filled out from reference TRBV2 and TRBJ1-1, the complete variable domain reads EPEVTQTPSHQVTQMGQEVILRCVPISNHLYFYWYRQILGQKVEFLVSFYNNEISEKSEIFDDQFSVERPDGSNFTLKIRSTKLEDSAMYFCASKYRGNTEAFFGQGTRLTVV.

V usage is TRBV27 and J usage is TRBJ1-2; 11 positions match TRBD1. The germline gives CDR1 MNHEY, CDR2 SMNVEV (reference sequence). V shed 1 base and J 2 bases; nucleotides not matched to a gene: 3. The CDR3 has 16 amino acids. CDR3: CASSLFWTGGNYGYTF. The CDR3, as DNA: TGTGCCAGCAGTTTATTTTGGACAGGGGGCAACTATGGCTACACCTTC.

The J gene is TRBJ2-3, the V gene TRBV24-1, with TRBD2 identical over 14 bases. From germline, CDR1 is KGHDR and CDR2 SFDVKD. Germline trimming cut 2 bases from V and 5 bases from J; bases unmatched to any gene: 5. The CDR3 is made up of 17 amino acids. The CDR3 reads CATSDSGTSGRIDTQYF. In nucleotides, the CDR3 is TGTGCCACCAGTGATTCCGGGACTAGCGGGAGAATAGATACGCAGTATTTT.

This clone was detected only once. The J gene is TRBJ2-2, the V gene TRBV6-6, with 13 bases identical to TRBD2. The CDR3 extends over 16 amino acids. V was clipped by 6 bases and J by 6 bases; unmatched bases: 7. CDR1 and CDR2 (germline): MNHNY, SVGAGI (reference sequence). In nucleotides, the CDR3 is TGTGCCAGCAGCCGTAAACTAGCGGGAGGGCCCGGGGAGCTGTTTTTT. Translating it yields CASSRKLAGGPGELFF.

The chain joins TRBV3-1 (or the pseudogene TRBV3-2) to TRBJ2-5; D uncertain. The CDR3 has 11 amino acids. The ends were cut back, 3 bases at V and 5 bases at J, with 4 bases in the middle. Germline V gene data show CDR1 as LGHDT and CDR2 as YNNKEL (reference sequence). CDR3 sequence: CASSHSETQYF. CDR3 coding DNA: TGTGCCAGCAGCCATTCGGAGACCCAGTACTTC.

J is TRBJ2-3 and V is TRBV7-9; 9 nucleotides align to TRBD2. The CDR3 spans 17 residues. V was clipped by 1 base and J by 0 bases; unmatched bases: 5. CDR1 and CDR2 from the germline V gene are SEHNR and FQNEAQ (reference sequence). CDR3 in amino acids: CASSLGLAELSTDTQYF. DNA of the CDR3: TGTGCCAGCAGCTTAGGACTAGCGGAACTAAGCACAGATACGCAGTATTTT.

The genes are TRBV7-2 and TRBJ2-2; TRBD1 aligns across 10 bases. Germline CDR1 is SGHTA and CDR2 is FQGNSA. The ends lost 4 bases at V and 2 bases at J; junction bases unmatched: 4. The CDR3 sequence is 16 residues long. CDR3 protein: CASSSRTGGNTGELFF. Written as DNA, the CDR3 is TGTGCCAGCAGCTCGCGGACAGGGGGAAACACCGGGGAGCTGTTTTTT. Full variable domain (outside the CDR3, taken from reference TRBV7-2 and TRBJ2-2): GAGVSQSPSNKVTEKGKDVELRCDPISGHTALYWYRQSLGQGLEFLIYFQGNSAPDKSGLPSDRFSAERTGGSVSTLTIQRTQQEDSAVYLCASSSRTGGNTGELFFGEGSRLTVL.

This clone is a singleton in its sample. The V call is TRBV4-3, the J call TRBJ2-1; possibly TRBD1 or TRBD2 for D (5 bases each). Germline V gene sequence: CDR1 LGHNA, CDR2 YSLEER. CDR3 size: 12 residues. Trimming shortened V by 6 bases and J by 8 bases, and 11 bases separated the two germline ends. This CDR3 is CASRDGAHEQFF. The CDR3 DNA is TGCGCCAGCAGGGACGGGGCCCATGAGCAGTTCTTC.

The chain carries TRBV4-1 and TRBJ1-5, with unresolved D. This CDR3 is built from 15 residues. CDR1 and CDR2 (germline): MGHRA, YSYEKL. Between the trimmed V and J ends, which lost 1 base and 1 base, there was a span of 8 bases. The CDR3 sequence: CASSQAALSNQPQHF. The CDR3 DNA follows: TGCGCCAGCAGCCAAGCGGCCCTGAGCAATCAGCCCCAGCATTTT.

The chain employs TRBV7-6 and TRBJ1-1, with 7 bases fitting TRBD1. Looked up from germline, CDR1 is SGHVS and CDR2 is FNYEAQ. The CDR3 is 15 residues long. The V segment lost 4 bases and the J segment 7 bases; nucleotides outside the gene matches: 12. CDR3 DNA sequence: TGTGCCAGCAGCTCCTCGACAGGGCCGAGAGGTGAAGCTTTCTTT. It encodes CASSSSTGPRGEAFF.

The chain recombines TRBV6-4 with TRBJ1-5; D ambiguous. Germline loops: CDR1 MRHNA, CDR2 SNTAGT. V lost 3 bases and J 4 bases, leaving 7 bases between the germline ends. CDR3 length: 13 residues. CDR3 DNA sequence: TGTGCCAGCAGTGAGGTATGGAATCAGCCCCAGCATTTT. This gives the protein CASSEVWNQPQHF.

The chain uses TRBV12-3 or TRBV12-4 and TRBJ2-5; TRBD2 agrees at 9 bases. With 6 bases clipped from V and 5 bases from J, the junction kept 4 bases outside the gene matches. The CDR3 is 13 residues long. The CDR3 loop reads CASRAGGFETQYF. As DNA, the CDR3 is TGTGCCAGCAGGGCGGGGGGGTTCGAGACCCAGTACTTC.

This chain uses TRBV6-4 with TRBJ1-2; the match to TRBD1 covers 11 bases. From germline, CDR1 is MRHNA and CDR2 SNTAGT. This CDR3 contains 15 residues. V lost 6 bases to trimming and J lost 4 bases; unmatched junction nucleotides: 7. This CDR3 reads CASRGPGQGVYGYTF. CDR3 nucleotide sequence: TGTGCCAGCAGGGGACCGGGACAGGGGGTCTATGGCTACACCTTC.

This chain connects TRBV4-1 to TRBJ1-6; D call uncertain. This CDR3 comprises 14 residues. Deletions cut 6 bases from V and 3 bases from J, with 9 bases between. CDR1 and CDR2 from the germline V gene are MGHRA and YSYEKL. CDR3 DNA sequence: TGCGCCAGCAGAAGGGTTAACTATAATTCACCCCTCCACTTT. Translated: CASRRVNYNSPLHF.

This chain uses TRBV11-2 with TRBJ2-3; TRBD2 aligns across 11 bases. V was clipped by 3 bases and J by 6 bases; unmatched bases: 2. Per germline, CDR1 SGHAT and CDR2 FQNNGV. This CDR3 has 14 amino acids. CDR3 in amino acids: CASSFSGGGDTQYF. Here the CDR3 DNA reads TGTGCCAGCAGCTTTAGCGGGGGGGGCGATACGCAGTATTTT. Based on the CDR3 plus reference TRBV11-2 and TRBJ2-3, the full variable domain is EAGVAQSPRYKIIEKRQSVAFWCNPISGHATLYWYQQILGQGPKLLIQFQNNGVVDDSQLPKDRFSAERLKGVDSTLKIQPAKLEDSAVYLCASSFSGGGDTQYFGPGTRLTVL.

This clone was detected once. This rearrangement joins TRBV5-6 to TRBJ2-1, with TRBD2 matching over 8 bases. Germline CDR1 SGHDT, CDR2 YYEEEE. The CDR3 length is 12 residues. The ends lost 2 bases at V and 15 bases at J; junction bases unmatched: 7. The DNA of the CDR3 is TGTGCCAGCAGCTTAGATGGGACTAGATGGTTCTTC. Its translation is CASSLDGTRWFF.

This chain joins TRBV27 and TRBJ1-5; the D is unclear. V was shortened by 5 bases and J by 0 bases, with 8 bases between the two germline ends. Germline values: CDR1 MNHEY, CDR2 SMNVEV (reference sequence). This CDR3 region has 14 residues. CDR3 coding DNA: TGTGCCAGCAGTCGGCGATATAGCAATCAGCCCCAGCATTTT. As protein: CASSRRYSNQPQHF.

This rearrangement joins TRBV5-1 to TRBJ2-3; 7 bases fit TRBD1. Trimming took 1 base from V and 3 from J; bases not matched to a gene: 8. The CDR3 totals 16 residues. CDR1 is SGHRS, CDR2 YFSETQ, per germline. CDR3 nucleotide sequence: TGCGCCAGCAGCTTGCTTACGACAGGGAAAACAGATACGCAGTATTTT. It translates to CASSLLTTGKTDTQYF. The variable domain in full, with the rest retrieved from reference TRBV5-1 and TRBJ2-3, is KAGVTQTPRYLIKTRGQQVTLSCSPISGHRSVSWYQQTPGQGLQFLFEYFSETQRNKGNFPGRFSGRQFSNSRSEMNVSTLELGDSALYLCASSLLTTGKTDTQYFGPGTRLTVL.

The chain has TRBV29-1 and TRBJ1-3, with D possibly matching TRBD1 (5 bases). Trimming removed 3 bases at V and 3 bases at J, with 9 bases between. The CDR3 extends over 13 amino acids. Looked up from germline, CDR1 is SQVTM and CDR2 is ANQGSEA. Here the CDR3 DNA reads TGCAGCGTTGATCGGGGGATTGGAAACACCATATATTTT. This gives the protein CSVDRGIGNTIYF.

In this sample, this clone turned up a few times. V is TRBV5-6 and J is TRBJ1-5, with D perhaps TRBD1 (6 bases). Germline lookup yields CDR1 SGHDT and CDR2 YYEEEE. V lost 1 base to trimming and J lost 8 bases, with 13 bases between them. The CDR3 runs to 14 residues. CDR3 bases: TGTGCCAGCAGCTTGCGGACAGCGAGGGAGCCCCAGCATTTT. It yields the protein CASSLRTAREPQHF.